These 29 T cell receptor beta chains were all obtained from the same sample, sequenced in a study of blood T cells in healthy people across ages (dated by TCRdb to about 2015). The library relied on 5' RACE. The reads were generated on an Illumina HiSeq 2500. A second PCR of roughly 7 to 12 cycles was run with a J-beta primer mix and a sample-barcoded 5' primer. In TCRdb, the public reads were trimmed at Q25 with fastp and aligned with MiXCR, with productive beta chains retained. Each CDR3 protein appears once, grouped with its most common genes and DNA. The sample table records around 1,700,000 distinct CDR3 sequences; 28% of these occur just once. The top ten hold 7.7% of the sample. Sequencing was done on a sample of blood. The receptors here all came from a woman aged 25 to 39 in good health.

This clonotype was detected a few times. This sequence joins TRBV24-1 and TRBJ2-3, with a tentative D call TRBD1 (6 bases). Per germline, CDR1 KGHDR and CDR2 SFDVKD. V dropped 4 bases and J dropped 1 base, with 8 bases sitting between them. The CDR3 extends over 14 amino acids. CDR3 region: CATSDRGRTDTQYF. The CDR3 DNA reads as TGTGCCACCAGTGACAGGGGTCGCACAGATACGCAGTATTTT.

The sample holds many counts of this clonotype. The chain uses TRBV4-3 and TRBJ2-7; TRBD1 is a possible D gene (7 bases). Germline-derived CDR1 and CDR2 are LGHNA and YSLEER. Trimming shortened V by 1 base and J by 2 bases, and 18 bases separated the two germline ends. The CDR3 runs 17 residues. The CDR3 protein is CASSQGAARGAPYEQYF. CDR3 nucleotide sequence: TGCGCCAGCAGCCAAGGGGCGGCCAGGGGGGCTCCCTACGAGCAGTACTTC.

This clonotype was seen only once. The CDR3 spells CSARNRGTGGTGELFF. CDR3 coding DNA: TGCAGTGCCCGCAACAGAGGGACAGGGGGGACCGGGGAGCTGTTTTTT. The genes are TRBV20-1 and TRBJ2-2, with 11 bases that match TRBD1. From germline, CDR1 is DFQATT and CDR2 SNEGSKA (reference sequence). The CDR3 contains 16 residues. V lost 6 bases to trimming and J lost 5 bases; unmatched junction nucleotides: 11.

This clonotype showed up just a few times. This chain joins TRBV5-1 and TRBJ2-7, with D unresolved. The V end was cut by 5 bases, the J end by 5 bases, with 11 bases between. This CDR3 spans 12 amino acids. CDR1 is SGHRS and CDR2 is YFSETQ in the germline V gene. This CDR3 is CASSGSVNEQYF. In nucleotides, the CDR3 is TGCGCCAGCAGTGGGTCGGTCAACGAGCAGTACTTC. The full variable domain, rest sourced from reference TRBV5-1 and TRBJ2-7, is KAGVTQTPRYLIKTRGQQVTLSCSPISGHRSVSWYQQTPGQGLQFLFEYFSETQRNKGNFPGRFSGRQFSNSRSEMNVSTLELGDSALYLCASSGSVNEQYFGPGTRLTVT.

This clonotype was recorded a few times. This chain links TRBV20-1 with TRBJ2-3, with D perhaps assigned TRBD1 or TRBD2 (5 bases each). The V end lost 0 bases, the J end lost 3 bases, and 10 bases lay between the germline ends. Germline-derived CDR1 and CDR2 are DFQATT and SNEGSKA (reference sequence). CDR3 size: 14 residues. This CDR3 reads CSAREGEGTDTQYF. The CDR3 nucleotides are TGCAGTGCTAGAGAAGGCGAGGGGACAGATACGCAGTATTTT.

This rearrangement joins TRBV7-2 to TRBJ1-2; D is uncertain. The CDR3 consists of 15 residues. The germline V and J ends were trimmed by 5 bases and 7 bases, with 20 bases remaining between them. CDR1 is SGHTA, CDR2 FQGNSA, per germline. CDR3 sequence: CASSPTGPQRSGYTF. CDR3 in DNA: TGTGCCAGCAGCCCGACCGGACCTCAGCGGAGTGGCTACACCTTC. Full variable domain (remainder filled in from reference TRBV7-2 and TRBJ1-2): GAGVSQSPSNKVTEKGKDVELRCDPISGHTALYWYRQSLGQGLEFLIYFQGNSAPDKSGLPSDRFSAERTGGSVSTLTIQRTQQEDSAVYLCASSPTGPQRSGYTFGSGTRLTVV.

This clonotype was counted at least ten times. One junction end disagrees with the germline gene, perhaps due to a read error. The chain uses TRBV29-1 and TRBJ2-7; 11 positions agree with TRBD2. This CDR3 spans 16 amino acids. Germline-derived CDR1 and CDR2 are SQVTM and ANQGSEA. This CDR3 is CSVELAGVLGSYEQYF. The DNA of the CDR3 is TGTAGCGTTGAACTAGCGGGAGTATTGGGAAGCTACGAGCAGTACTTC.

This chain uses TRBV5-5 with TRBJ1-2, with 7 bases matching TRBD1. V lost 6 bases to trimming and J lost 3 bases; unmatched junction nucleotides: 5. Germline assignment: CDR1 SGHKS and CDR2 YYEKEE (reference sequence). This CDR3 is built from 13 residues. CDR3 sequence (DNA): TGTGCCAGCAACCAGGGGGGAGACTATGGCTACACCTTC. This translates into CASNQGGDYGYTF.

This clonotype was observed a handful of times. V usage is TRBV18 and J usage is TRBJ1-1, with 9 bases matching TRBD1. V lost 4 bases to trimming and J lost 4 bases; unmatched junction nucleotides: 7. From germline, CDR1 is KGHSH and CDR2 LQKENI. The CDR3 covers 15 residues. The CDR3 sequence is CASSLPTGGGTEAFF. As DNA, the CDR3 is TGTGCCAGCTCACTCCCGACAGGGGGGGGCACTGAAGCTTTCTTT.

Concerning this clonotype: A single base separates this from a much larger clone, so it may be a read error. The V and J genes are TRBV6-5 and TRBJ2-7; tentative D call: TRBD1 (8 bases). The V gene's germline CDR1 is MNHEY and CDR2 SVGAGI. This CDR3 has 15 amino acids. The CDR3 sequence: CASSYSDREGETQDF. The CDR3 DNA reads TGTGCCAGCAGTTACTCGGACAGGGAGGGAGAGACCCAGGACTTC.

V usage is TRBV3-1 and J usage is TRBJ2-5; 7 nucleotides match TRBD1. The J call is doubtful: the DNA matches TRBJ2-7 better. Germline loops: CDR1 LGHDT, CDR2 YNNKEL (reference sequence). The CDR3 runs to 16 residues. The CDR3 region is CASSQGGDRALYEQYF. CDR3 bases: TGTGCCAGCAGCCAAGGTGGTGACAGGGCCCTCTACGAGCAGTACTTC.

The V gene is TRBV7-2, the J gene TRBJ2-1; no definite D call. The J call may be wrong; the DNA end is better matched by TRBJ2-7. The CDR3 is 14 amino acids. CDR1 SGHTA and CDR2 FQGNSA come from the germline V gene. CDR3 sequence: CASSPQASYNEQYF. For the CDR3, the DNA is TGTGCCAGCAGCCCCCAGGCCTCGTACAATGAGCAGTACTTC.

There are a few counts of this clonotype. CDR3: CAWSADRFREQYF. CDR3 coding DNA: TGTGCCTGGAGTGCAGACAGGTTCCGCGAGCAGTACTTC. The rearrangement joins TRBV30 to TRBJ2-4; D is possibly TRBD1 (6 bases). The J call is in doubt because the DNA end fits TRBJ2-7 better. The CDR3 has 13 amino acids. Germline loops: CDR1 GTSNPN, CDR2 SVGIG (reference sequence).

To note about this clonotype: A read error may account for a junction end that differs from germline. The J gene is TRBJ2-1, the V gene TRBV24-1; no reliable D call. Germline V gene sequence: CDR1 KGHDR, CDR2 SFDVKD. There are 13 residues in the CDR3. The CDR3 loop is CATSDSGYDEQFF. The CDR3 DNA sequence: TGTGCCACCAGTGATTCCGGCTACGATGAGCAGTTCTTC.

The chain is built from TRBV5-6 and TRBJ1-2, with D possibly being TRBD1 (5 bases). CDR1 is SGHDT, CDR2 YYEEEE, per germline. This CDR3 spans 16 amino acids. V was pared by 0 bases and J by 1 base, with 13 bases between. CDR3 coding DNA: TGTGCCAGCAGCTTGGCCCCGGGACCGATTAACTATGGCTACACCTTC. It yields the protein CASSLAPGPINYGYTF.

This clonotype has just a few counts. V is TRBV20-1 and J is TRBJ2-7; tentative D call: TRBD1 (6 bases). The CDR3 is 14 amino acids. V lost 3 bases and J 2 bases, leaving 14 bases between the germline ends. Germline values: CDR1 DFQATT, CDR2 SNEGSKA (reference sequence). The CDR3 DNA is TGCAGTGCTAGGGGGGCCGTTAGTGCCTACGAGCAGTACTTC. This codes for CSARGAVSAYEQYF.

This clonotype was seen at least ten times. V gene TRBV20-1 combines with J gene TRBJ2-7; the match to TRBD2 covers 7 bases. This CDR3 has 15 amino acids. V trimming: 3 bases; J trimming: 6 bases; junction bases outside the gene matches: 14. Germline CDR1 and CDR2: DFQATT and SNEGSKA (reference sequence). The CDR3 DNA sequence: TGCAGTGCTAGCCCCCCCGCGGGAGATTGGGCCGAGCAGTACTTC. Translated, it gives CSASPPAGDWAEQYF.

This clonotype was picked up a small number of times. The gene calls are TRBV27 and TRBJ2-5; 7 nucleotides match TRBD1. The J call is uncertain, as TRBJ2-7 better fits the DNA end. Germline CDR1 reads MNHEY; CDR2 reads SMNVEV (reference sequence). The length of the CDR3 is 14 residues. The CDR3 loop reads CASGRHRGSYEQYF. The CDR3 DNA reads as TGTGCCAGCGGTAGGCACAGGGGATCCTACGAGCAGTACTTC.

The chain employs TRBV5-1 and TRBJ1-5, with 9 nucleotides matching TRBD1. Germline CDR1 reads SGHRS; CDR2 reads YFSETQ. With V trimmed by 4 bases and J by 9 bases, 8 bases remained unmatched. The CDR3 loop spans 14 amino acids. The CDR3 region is CASSLTGGGGPQHF. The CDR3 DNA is TGCGCCAGCAGCCTTACAGGGGGCGGCGGGCCCCAGCATTTT.

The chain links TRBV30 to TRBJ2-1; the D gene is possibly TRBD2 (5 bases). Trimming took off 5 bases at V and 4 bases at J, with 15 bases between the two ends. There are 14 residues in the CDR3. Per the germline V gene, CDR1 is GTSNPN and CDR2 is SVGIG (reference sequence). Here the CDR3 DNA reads TGTGCCTGGTCTACCACTAGTTCATACAATGAGCAGTTCTTC. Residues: CAWSTTSSYNEQFF.

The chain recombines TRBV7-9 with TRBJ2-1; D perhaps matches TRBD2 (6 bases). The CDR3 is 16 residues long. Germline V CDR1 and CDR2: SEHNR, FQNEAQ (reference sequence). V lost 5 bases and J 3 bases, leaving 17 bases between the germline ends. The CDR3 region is CASSRLVASDYNEQFF. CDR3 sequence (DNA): TGTGCCAGCAGCCGCCTCGTGGCTAGCGACTACAATGAGCAGTTCTTC.

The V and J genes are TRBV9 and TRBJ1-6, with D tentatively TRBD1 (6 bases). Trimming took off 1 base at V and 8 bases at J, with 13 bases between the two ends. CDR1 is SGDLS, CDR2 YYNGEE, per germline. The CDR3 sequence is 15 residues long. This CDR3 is CASSVLGTKDSPLHF. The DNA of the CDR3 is TGTGCCAGCAGCGTACTAGGGACAAAAGATTCACCCCTCCACTTT.

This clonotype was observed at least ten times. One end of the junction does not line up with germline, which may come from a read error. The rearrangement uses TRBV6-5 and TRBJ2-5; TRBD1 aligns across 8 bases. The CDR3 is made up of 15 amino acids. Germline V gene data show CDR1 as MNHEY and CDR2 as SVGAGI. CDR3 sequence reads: CASSSQGQGQGTQYF. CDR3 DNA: TGTGCCAGCAGCAGCCAAGGACAGGGCCAAGGGACCCAGTACTTC.

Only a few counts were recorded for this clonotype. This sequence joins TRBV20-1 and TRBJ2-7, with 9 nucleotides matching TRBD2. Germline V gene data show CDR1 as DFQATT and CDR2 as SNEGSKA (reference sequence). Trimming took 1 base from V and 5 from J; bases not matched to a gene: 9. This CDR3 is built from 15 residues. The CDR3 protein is CSARADSGGVHEQYF. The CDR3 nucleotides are TGCAGTGCTAGAGCTGATAGCGGGGGAGTCCACGAGCAGTACTTC.

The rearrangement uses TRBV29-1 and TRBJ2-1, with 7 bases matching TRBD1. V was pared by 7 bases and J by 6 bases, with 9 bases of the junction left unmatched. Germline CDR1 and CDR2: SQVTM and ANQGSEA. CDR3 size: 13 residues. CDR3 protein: CSALTGFGNEQFF. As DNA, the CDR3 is TGCAGCGCCTTGACAGGGTTTGGCAATGAGCAGTTCTTC.

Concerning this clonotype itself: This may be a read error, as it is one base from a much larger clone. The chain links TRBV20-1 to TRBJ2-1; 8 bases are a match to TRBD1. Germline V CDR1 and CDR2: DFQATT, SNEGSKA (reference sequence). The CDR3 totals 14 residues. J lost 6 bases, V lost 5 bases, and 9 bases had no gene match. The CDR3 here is CSAVGTGGCNEQFF. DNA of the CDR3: TGCAGTGCTGTAGGGACAGGAGGTTGCAATGAGCAGTTCTTC.

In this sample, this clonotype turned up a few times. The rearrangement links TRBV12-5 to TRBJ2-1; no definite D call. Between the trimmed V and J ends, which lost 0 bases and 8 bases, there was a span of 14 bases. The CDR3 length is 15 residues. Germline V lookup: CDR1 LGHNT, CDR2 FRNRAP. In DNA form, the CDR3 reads TGTGCTAGTGGTTTGGTACTAAAGGCCGCAGATGAGCAGTTCTTC. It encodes CASGLVLKAADEQFF.

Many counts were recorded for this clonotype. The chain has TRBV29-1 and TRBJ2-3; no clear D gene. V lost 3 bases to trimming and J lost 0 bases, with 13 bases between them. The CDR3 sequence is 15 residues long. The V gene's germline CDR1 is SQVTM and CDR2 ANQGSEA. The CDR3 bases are TGCAGCGTTGACTTCAGGCACCCAAGCACAGATACGCAGTATTTT. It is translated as CSVDFRHPSTDTQYF.

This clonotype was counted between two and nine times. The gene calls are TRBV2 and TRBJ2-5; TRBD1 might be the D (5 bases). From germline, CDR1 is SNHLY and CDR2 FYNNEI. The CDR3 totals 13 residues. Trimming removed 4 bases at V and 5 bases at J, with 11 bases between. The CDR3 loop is CASSVGRVETQYF. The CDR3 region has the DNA TGTGCCAGCAGTGTGGGCAGGGTTGAGACCCAGTACTTC.